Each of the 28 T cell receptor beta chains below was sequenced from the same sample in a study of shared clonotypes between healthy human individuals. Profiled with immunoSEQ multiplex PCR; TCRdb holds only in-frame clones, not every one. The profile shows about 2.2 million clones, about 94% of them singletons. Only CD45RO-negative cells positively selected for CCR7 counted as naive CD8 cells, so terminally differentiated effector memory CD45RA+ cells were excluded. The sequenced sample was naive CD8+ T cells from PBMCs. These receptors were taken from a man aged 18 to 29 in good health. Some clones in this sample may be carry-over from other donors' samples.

This CDR3 is CASSPSGSVLGYTF. DNA for the CDR3: TGTGCCAGCAGCCCATCGGGGTCCGTCTTGGGCTACACCTTC. The chain has TRBV7-8 and TRBJ1-2, with unresolved D. CDR3 length equals 14 residues. The V end was cut by 5 bases, the J end by 8 bases, with 18 bases between. CDR1 and CDR2 (germline): SGHVS, FQNEAQ.

CDR3 DNA sequence: TGTGCCAGCAGCACCTCGCGGACTAGCGTAAGCTCTTACGAGCAGTACTTC. Translation gives CASSTSRTSVSSYEQYF. This chain joins TRBV7-9 and TRBJ2-7; 9 bases match TRBD2. Germline CDR1 SEHNR, CDR2 FQNEAQ (reference sequence). The CDR3 consists of 17 residues. With V trimmed by 5 bases and J by 4 bases, 15 bases remained unmatched.

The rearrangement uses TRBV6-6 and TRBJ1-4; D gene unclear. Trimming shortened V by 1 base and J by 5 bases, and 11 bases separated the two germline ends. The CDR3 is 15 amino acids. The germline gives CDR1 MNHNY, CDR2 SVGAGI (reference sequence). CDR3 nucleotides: TGTGCCAGCAGTTACTTTCTAGAATTAAATGAAAAACTGTTTTTT. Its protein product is CASSYFLELNEKLFF.

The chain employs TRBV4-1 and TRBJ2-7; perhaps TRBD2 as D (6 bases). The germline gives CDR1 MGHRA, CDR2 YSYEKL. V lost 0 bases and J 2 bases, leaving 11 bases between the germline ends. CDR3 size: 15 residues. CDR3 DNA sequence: TGCGCCAGCAGCCAAGATCGGGGGTTGACCTACGAGCAGTACTTC. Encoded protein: CASSQDRGLTYEQYF.

For the CDR3, the DNA is TGTGCCAGCAGCTTAGGCGGGGGGTACAATGAGCAGTTCTTC. This encodes CASSLGGGYNEQFF. This sequence joins TRBV7-3 and TRBJ2-1, with TRBD2 identical over 8 bases. Germline CDR1 reads SGHTA; CDR2 reads FQGTGA. The CDR3 length is 14 residues. V was pared by 2 bases and J by 4 bases, with 1 base of the junction left unmatched.

CDR3 amino acids: CASSSLGGLAVQETQYF. DNA for the CDR3: TGTGCCAGCAGCTCCCTTGGGGGACTAGCGGTACAAGAGACCCAGTACTTC. J is TRBJ2-5 and V is TRBV7-9; TRBD2 matches at 11 bases. The trim removed 4 bases at V and 2 bases at J, leaving 9 bases unmatched. This CDR3 is 17 amino acids long. Germline CDR1 and CDR2: SEHNR and FQNEAQ (reference sequence). Together with reference TRBV7-9 and TRBJ2-5, the CDR3 gives the full variable domain: DTGVSQNPRHKITKRGQNVTFRCDPISEHNRLYWYRQTLGQGPEFLTYFQNEAQLEKSRLLSDRFSAERPKGSFSTLEIQRTEQGDSAMYLCASSSLGGLAVQETQYFGPGTRLLVL.

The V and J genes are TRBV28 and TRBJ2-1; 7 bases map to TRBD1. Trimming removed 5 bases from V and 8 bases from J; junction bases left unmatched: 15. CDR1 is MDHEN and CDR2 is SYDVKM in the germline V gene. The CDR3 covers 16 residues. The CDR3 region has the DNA TGTGCCAGCAGTGTCAACCGGGACAGTATAGGGGATGAGCAGTTCTTC. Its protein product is CASSVNRDSIGDEQFF.

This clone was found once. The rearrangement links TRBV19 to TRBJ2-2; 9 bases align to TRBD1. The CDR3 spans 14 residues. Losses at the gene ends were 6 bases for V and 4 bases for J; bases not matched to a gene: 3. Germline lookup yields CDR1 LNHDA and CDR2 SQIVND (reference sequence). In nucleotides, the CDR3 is TGTGCCAGTAGGCTGACAGGGGGCACCGGGGAGCTGTTTTTT. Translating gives CASRLTGGTGELFF.

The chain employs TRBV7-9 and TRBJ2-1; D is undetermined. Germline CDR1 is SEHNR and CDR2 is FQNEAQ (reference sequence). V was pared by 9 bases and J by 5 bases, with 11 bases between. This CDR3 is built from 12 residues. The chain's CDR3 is CARRTVNNEQFF. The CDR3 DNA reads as TGTGCCAGGAGGACGGTAAACAATGAGCAGTTCTTC.

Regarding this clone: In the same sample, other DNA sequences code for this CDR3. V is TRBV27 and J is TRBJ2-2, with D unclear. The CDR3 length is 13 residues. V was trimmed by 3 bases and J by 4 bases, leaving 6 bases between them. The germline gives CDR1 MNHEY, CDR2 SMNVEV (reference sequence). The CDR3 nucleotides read TGTGCCAGCAGTTTTGGCGGCACCGGGGAGCTGTTTTTT. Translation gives CASSFGGTGELFF.

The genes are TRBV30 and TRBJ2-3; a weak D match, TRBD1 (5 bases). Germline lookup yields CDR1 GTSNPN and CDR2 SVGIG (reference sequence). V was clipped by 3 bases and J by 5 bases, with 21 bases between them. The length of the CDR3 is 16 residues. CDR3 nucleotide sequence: TGTGCCTGGAGCGTCACGTCAGGGCCGGACCGAGATACGCAGTATTTT. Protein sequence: CAWSVTSGPDRDTQYF.

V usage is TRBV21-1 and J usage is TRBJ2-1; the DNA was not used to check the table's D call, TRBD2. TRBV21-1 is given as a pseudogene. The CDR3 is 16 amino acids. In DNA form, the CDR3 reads TGTGCCAGCAGCGAGAGGAGGGTCCTAGCAGTCCGTGAGCAGTTCTTC. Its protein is CASSERRVLAVREQFF.

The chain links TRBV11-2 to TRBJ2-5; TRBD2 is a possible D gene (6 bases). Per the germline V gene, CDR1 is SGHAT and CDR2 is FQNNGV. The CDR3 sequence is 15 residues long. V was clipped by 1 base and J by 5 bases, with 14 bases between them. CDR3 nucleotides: TGTGCCAGCAGCTTAGTCTGGGGGGTGGGTGAGACCCAGTACTTC. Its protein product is CASSLVWGVGETQYF.

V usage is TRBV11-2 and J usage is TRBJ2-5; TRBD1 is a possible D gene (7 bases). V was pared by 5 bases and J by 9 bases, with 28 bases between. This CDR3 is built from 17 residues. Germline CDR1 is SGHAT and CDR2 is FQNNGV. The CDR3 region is CASSQGEAGKKLGAQYF. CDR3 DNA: TGTGCCAGCAGCCAGGGGGAGGCAGGGAAAAAGCTAGGGGCCCAGTACTTC.

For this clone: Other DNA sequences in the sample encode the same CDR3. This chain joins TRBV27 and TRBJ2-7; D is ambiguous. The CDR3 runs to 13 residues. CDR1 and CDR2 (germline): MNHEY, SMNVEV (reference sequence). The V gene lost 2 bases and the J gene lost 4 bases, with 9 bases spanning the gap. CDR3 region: CASSLGVGYEQYF. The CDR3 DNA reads TGTGCCAGCAGTTTAGGGGTCGGGTACGAGCAGTACTTC.

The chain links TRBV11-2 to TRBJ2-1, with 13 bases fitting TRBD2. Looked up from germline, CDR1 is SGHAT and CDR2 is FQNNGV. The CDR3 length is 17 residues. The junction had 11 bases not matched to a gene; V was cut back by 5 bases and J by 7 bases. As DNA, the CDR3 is TGTGCCAGCAGCCTGTCAACCGGGACTAGCGGGACAAATGAGCAGTTCTTC. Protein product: CASSLSTGTSGTNEQFF.

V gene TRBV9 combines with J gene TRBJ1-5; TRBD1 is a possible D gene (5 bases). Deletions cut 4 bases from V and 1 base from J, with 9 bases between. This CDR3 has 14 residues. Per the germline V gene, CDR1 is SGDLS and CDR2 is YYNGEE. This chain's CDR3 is CASSTGLSNQPQHF. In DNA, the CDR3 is TGTGCCAGCAGCACGGGACTAAGCAATCAGCCCCAGCATTTT. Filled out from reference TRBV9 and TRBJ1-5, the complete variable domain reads DSGVTQTPKHLITATGQRVTLRCSPRSGDLSVYWYQQSLDQGLQFLIQYYNGEERAKGNILERFSAQQFPDLHSELNLSSLELGDSALYFCASSTGLSNQPQHFGDGTRLSIL.

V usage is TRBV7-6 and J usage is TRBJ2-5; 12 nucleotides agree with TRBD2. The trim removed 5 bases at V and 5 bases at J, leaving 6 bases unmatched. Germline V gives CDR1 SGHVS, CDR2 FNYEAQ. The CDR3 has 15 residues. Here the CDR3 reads CASSVTSGSIETQYF. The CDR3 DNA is TGTGCCAGCAGCGTGACTAGCGGGAGCATTGAGACCCAGTACTTC.

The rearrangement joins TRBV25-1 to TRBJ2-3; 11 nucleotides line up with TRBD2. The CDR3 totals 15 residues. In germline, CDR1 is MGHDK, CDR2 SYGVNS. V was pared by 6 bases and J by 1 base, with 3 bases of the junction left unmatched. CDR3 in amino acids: CASRGTSGRTDTQYF. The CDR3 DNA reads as TGTGCCAGCAGAGGGACTAGCGGCCGCACAGATACGCAGTATTTT.

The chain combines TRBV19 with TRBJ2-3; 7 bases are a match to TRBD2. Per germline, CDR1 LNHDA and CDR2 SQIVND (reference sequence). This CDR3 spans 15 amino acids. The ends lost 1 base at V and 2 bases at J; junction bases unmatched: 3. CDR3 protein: CASSIVLAATDTQYF. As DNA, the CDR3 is TGTGCCAGTAGTATAGTCCTAGCGGCCACAGATACGCAGTATTTT.

CDR3 in DNA: TGTGCCAGCAGCTTAGCCAACTCAGCGCGGGAGCAGTACTTC. Translation gives CASSLANSAREQYF. The J gene is TRBJ2-7, the V gene TRBV7-2; D is undetermined. Trimming cost V 0 bases and J 7 bases, with 13 bases left between them. Germline loops: CDR1 SGHTA, CDR2 FQGNSA. The CDR3 covers 14 residues.

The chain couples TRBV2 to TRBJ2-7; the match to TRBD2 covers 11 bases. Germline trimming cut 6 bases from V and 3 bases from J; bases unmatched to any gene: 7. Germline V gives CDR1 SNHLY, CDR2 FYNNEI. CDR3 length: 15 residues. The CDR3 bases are TGTGCCAGCAGGGCGGGACTAGCGGTCGACTACGAGCAGTACTTC. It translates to CASRAGLAVDYEQYF.

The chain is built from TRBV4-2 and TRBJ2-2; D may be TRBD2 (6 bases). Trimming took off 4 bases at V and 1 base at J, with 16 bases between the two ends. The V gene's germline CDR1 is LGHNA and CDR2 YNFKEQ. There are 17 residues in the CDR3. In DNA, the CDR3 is TGTGCCAGCAGCCCGACCCGGGACTTACTGAACACCGGGGAGCTGTTTTTT. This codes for CASSPTRDLLNTGELFF.

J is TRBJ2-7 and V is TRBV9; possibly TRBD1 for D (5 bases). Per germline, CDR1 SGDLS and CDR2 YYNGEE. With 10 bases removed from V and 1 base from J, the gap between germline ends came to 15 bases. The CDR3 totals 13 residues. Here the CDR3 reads CAGASNSSYEQYF. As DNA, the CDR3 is TGTGCCGGGGCCTCAAACAGTTCCTACGAGCAGTACTTC.

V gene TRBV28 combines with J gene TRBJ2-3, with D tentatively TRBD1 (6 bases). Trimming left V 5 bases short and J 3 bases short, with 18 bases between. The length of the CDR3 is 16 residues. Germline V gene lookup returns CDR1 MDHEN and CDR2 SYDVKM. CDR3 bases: TGTGCCAGCAGTCGCCAGGGGACACGGCGGACAGATACGCAGTATTTT. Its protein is CASSRQGTRRTDTQYF.

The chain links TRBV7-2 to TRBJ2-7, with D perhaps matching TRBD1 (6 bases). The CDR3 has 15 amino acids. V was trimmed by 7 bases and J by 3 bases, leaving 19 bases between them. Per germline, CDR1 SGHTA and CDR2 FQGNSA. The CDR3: CASTYAGQTLYEQYF. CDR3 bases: TGTGCCAGCACCTACGCTGGACAGACCCTCTACGAGCAGTACTTC.

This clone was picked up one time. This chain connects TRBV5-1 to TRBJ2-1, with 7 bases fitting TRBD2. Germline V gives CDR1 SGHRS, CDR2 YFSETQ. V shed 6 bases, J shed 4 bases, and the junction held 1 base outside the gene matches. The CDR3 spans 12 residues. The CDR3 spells CASTGGYNEQFF. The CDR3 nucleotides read TGCGCCAGCACCGGGGGGTACAATGAGCAGTTCTTC. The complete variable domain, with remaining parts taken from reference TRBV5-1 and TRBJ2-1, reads KAGVTQTPRYLIKTRGQQVTLSCSPISGHRSVSWYQQTPGQGLQFLFEYFSETQRNKGNFPGRFSGRQFSNSRSEMNVSTLELGDSALYLCASTGGYNEQFFGPGTRLTVL.

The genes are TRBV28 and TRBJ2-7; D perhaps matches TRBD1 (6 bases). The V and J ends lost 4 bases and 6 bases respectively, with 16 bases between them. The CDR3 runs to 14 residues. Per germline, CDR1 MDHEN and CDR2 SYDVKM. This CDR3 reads CASSSLIEGVEQYF. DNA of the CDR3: TGTGCCAGCAGTTCCCTCATAGAGGGGGTCGAGCAGTACTTC.